These 17 T cell receptor beta chains share one sample of origin, sequenced in a study of Ad26.COV2.S vaccination and SARS-CoV-2 variants. Treatment here: roughly 19 received Ad26.COV2.S at low or high dose, single or two shots; several received placebo; per-sample allocation not given. Sampling happened 63 days after the first vaccine or placebo injection. Sequencing used immunoSEQ multiplex PCR; TCRdb keeps in-frame clones, though not all of them. The sample includes some 480,000 clones, around 88% of them seen just once. The starting material was peripheral blood, obtained in a trial of Ad26.COV2.S vaccine versus placebo. These TCRs come from a person aged 18 to 59 who received the Ad26.COV2.S COVID-19 vaccine or a placebo.

The gene calls are TRBV27 and TRBJ1-2; unclear D gene. The CDR3 consists of 16 residues. Trimming removed 2 bases at V and 0 bases at J, with 13 bases between. Germline V gene lookup returns CDR1 MNHEY and CDR2 SMNVEV (reference sequence). Here the CDR3 reads CASSLRAGGANYGYTF. The CDR3 region has the DNA TGTGCCAGCAGTTTAAGGGCCGGCGGGGCTAACTATGGCTACACCTTC.

This chain uses TRBV6-6 with TRBJ1-6; D is perhaps TRBD1 (5 bases). V dropped 7 bases and J dropped 9 bases, with 13 bases sitting between them. CDR3 size: 13 residues. Germline values: CDR1 MNHNY, CDR2 SVGAGI (reference sequence). The CDR3 coding sequence is TGTGCCAGCATCGAGGGGACCGGTTCACCCCTCCACTTT. This codes for CASIEGTGSPLHF.

The rearrangement joins TRBV6-5 to TRBJ2-4; TRBD2 might be the D (6 bases). The V end lost 0 bases, the J end lost 14 bases, and 14 bases lay between the germline ends. CDR1 is MNHEY, CDR2 SVGAGI, per germline. The CDR3 loop spans 13 amino acids. The CDR3 protein is CASSYSQLAHKYF. CDR3 DNA: TGTGCCAGCAGTTACTCCCAACTAGCCCACAAGTACTTC.

V usage is TRBV11-2 and J usage is TRBJ2-7; D remains unclear. Trimming removed 1 base at V and 5 bases at J, with 6 bases between. Germline-derived CDR1 and CDR2 are SGHAT and FQNNGV. The CDR3 loop spans 12 amino acids. CDR3 residues: CASSLAVHEQYF. DNA of the CDR3: TGTGCCAGCAGCTTAGCCGTCCACGAGCAGTACTTC.

This clone appeared once. The V and J genes are TRBV29-1 and TRBJ2-4, with 10 bases aligning to TRBD1. The junction had 6 bases not matched to a gene; V was cut back by 6 bases and J by 7 bases. The CDR3 consists of 13 residues. Germline loops: CDR1 SQVTM, CDR2 ANQGSEA. The CDR3 is CSVGTGARNIQYF. CDR3 coding DNA: TGCAGCGTGGGGACAGGGGCAAGGAACATTCAGTACTTC. The whole variable domain, filled in from reference TRBV29-1 and TRBJ2-4, reads SAVISQKPSRDICQRGTSLTIQCQVDSQVTMMFWYRQQPGQSLTLIATANQGSEATYESGFVIDKFPISRPNLTFSTLTVSNMSPEDSSIYLCSVGTGARNIQYFGAGTRLSVL.

The chain has TRBV6-2 or TRBV6-3 and TRBJ1-5; D remains unclear. The germline V and J ends were trimmed by 0 bases and 6 bases, with 3 bases remaining between them. The CDR3 is made up of 12 amino acids. The germline V gene encodes CDR1 MNHEY and CDR2 SVGEGT. The CDR3 DNA follows: TGTGCCAGCAGTTACTCTCGTCAGCCCCAGCATTTT. This translates into CASSYSRQPQHF.

The rearrangement joins TRBV19 to TRBJ2-2, with TRBD2 as a possible D gene (5 bases). The CDR3 totals 15 residues. Germline assignment: CDR1 LNHDA and CDR2 SQIVND (reference sequence). The V and J ends lost 6 bases and 5 bases respectively, with 16 bases between them. The CDR3 DNA reads as TGTGCCAGTAGAGGAAGGCACGGAGGAACCGGGGAGCTGTTTTTT. It specifies CASRGRHGGTGELFF.

The chain couples TRBV5-6 to TRBJ2-7, with TRBD2 as a possible D gene (5 bases). The CDR3 runs 14 residues. Germline CDR1 SGHDT, CDR2 YYEEEE. Trimming removed 0 bases at V and 7 bases at J, with 14 bases between. In DNA form, the CDR3 reads TGTGCCAGCAGCTTGGCCCGCCTGAGGAGGGAGCAGTACTTC. Protein product: CASSLARLRREQYF.

This chain connects TRBV7-9 to TRBJ1-2, with D perhaps TRBD1 (5 bases). CDR1 is SEHNR, CDR2 FQNEAQ, per germline (reference sequence). The CDR3 has 15 residues. Between the trimmed V and J ends, which lost 2 bases and 2 bases, there was a span of 12 bases. The CDR3, as DNA: TGTGCCAGCAGCTTAAAGGGGTACGCAAACTATGGCTACACCTTC. It yields the protein CASSLKGYANYGYTF.

The chain employs TRBV6-6 and TRBJ2-1; D is unclear. The germline CDR1 and CDR2 sequences are MNHNY and SVGAGI (reference sequence). The V end lost 6 bases, the J end lost 9 bases, and 9 bases lay between the germline ends. This CDR3 is 11 amino acids long. The CDR3 loop reads CASSPSIEQFF. Here the CDR3 DNA reads TGTGCCAGCAGCCCCTCGATTGAGCAGTTCTTC.

The chain recombines TRBV9 with TRBJ1-1; TRBD1 matches 7 bases. The J segment lost 3 bases and the V segment lost 2 bases, leaving 1 base of the junction unmatched. Germline CDR1 SGDLS, CDR2 YYNGEE. CDR3 size: 13 residues. The CDR3 bases are TGTGCCAGCAGCGTGACAGGGTACACTGAAGCTTTCTTT. As protein: CASSVTGYTEAFF.

The chain has TRBV14 and TRBJ2-1; 11 bases fit TRBD2. CDR1 is SGHDN and CDR2 is FVKESK in the germline V gene. V lost 3 bases, J lost 4 bases, and 5 bases stayed unmatched. The CDR3 runs 16 residues. The CDR3: CASSHQLAGAYNEQFF. CDR3 DNA sequence: TGTGCCAGCAGCCACCAACTAGCGGGAGCTTACAATGAGCAGTTCTTC.

The chain recombines TRBV6-5 with TRBJ2-3; D gene ambiguous. V lost 4 bases and J 3 bases, leaving 5 bases between the germline ends. The germline gives CDR1 MNHEY, CDR2 SVGAGI. The CDR3 is 12 residues long. The DNA for the CDR3 is TGTGCCAGCAGTTCCGAAACAGATACGCAGTATTTT. Translation: CASSSETDTQYF.

The chain carries TRBV19 and TRBJ1-2; 11 bases fit TRBD1. Germline values: CDR1 LNHDA, CDR2 SQIVND (reference sequence). The length of the CDR3 is 12 residues. Trimming at V came to 9 bases and at J to 8 bases, leaving 5 bases not matched to a gene. CDR3 sequence reads: CASGQGARGYTF. Here the CDR3 DNA reads TGTGCCAGCGGACAGGGGGCGCGGGGCTACACCTTC.

This chain connects TRBV28 to TRBJ2-7, with 13 bases matching TRBD2. Germline V gene data show CDR1 as MDHEN and CDR2 as SYDVKM. The CDR3 sequence is 19 residues long. V was clipped by 3 bases and J by 4 bases; unmatched bases: 15. CDR3 sequence reads: CASSFPTSGRSYLVYEQYF. CDR3 nucleotide sequence: TGTGCCAGCAGTTTTCCGACTAGCGGGAGGTCTTACCTGGTATACGAGCAGTACTTC.

The chain combines TRBV28 with TRBJ1-5; D perhaps matches TRBD1 (5 bases). This CDR3 region has 15 residues. The V gene's germline CDR1 is MDHEN and CDR2 SYDVKM. The V end lost 7 bases, the J end lost 4 bases, and 17 bases lay between the germline ends. This CDR3 reads CASNWNRRSNQPQHF. The CDR3 region has the DNA TGTGCCAGCAATTGGAACAGGCGGTCGAATCAGCCCCAGCATTTT.

The chain combines TRBV4-3 with TRBJ2-1; the match to TRBD2 covers 7 bases. Per germline, CDR1 LGHNA and CDR2 YSLEER. V lost 4 bases and J lost 6; bases outside the gene matches: 9. This CDR3 has 15 amino acids. CDR3 nucleotide sequence: TGCGCCAGCAGCCCTCTCCGGGGGAGGGCCAATGAGCAGTTCTTC. Translation: CASSPLRGRANEQFF.